Reported below is one TCR beta chain. Library preparation (for TCRbeta) was performed with unique molecular identifiers. TCRdb analysed the PCR reads with MiXCR anew, one entry per CDR3 protein. This repertoire shows approximately 520,000 distinct CDR3 sequences, around a third found once; its top ten account for about 2.3%. This record belongs to a study of T-cell reconstitution after alpha-beta-depleted transplantation in children. There are 14 residues in the CDR3. V dropped 10 bases and J dropped 2 bases, with 12 bases sitting between them. Germline V gene lookup returns CDR1 SGHTA and CDR2 FQGNSA.

The chain carries TRBV7-2 and TRBJ2-6; D gene unclear. Sequenced material: PBMCs from the stem cell graft donor, taken from the stem cell graft. The TCR sequence derives from a human donor who donated a stem cell graft to a child with aplastic anemia. In DNA form, the CDR3 reads TGTGCCACCGCAGCTCAGGCTGGGGCCAACGTCCTGACTTTC. It is translated as CATAAQAGANVLTF.